The 25 T cell receptor beta chains given below trace back to one sample, sequenced in a study of shared clonotypes between healthy human individuals. Naive CD8 cells, CD45RO-negative and positively selected for CCR7, excluded terminally differentiated effector memory CD45RA+ cells. Produced via immunoSEQ multiplex PCR; TCRdb's table is partial and in-frame only. Of around 2.1 million clones in the sample, approximately 94% were seen once. The sequenced sample was naive CD8+ T cells from PBMCs. The receptors stem from a young man in good health. Some clones in this sample may be carry-over from other donors' samples.

This clone has just one count. V is TRBV10-2 and J is TRBJ1-1; D is ambiguous. Germline CDR1 reads WSHSY; CDR2 reads SAAADI. Trimming left V 0 bases short and J 1 base short, with 9 bases between. The CDR3 covers 15 residues. CDR3 in amino acids: CASSESDFGNTEAFF. CDR3 nucleotide sequence: TGCGCCAGCAGTGAGTCGGATTTTGGGAACACTGAAGCTTTCTTT.

In DNA, the CDR3 is TGTGCCAGTCTTGGACGATCCTACGAGCAGTACTTC. It is translated as CASLGRSYEQYF. The chain carries TRBV7-8 and TRBJ2-7; no clear D gene. The germline V gene encodes CDR1 SGHVS and CDR2 FQNEAQ. CDR3 length equals 12 residues. Trimming pared 9 bases from V and 1 base from J, leaving 10 bases between.

The gene calls are TRBV2 and TRBJ2-3; possible D gene TRBD2, 6 bases. This CDR3 has 15 amino acids. In germline, CDR1 is SNHLY, CDR2 FYNNEI. Trimming removed 4 bases at V and 0 bases at J, with 11 bases between. This CDR3 is CASSGGLSSTDTQYF. CDR3 DNA: TGTGCCAGCAGTGGGGGACTTTCTAGCACAGATACGCAGTATTTT.

The V call is TRBV28, the J call TRBJ2-1, with a weak D call TRBD2 (5 bases). The CDR3 loop spans 17 amino acids. Germline V gives CDR1 MDHEN, CDR2 SYDVKM. V was cut by 2 bases and J by 0 bases, with 14 bases left in between. For the CDR3, the DNA is TGTGCCAGCAGTTTAGGCGGGCCTGAGGGCTCCTACAATGAGCAGTTCTTC. Encoded protein: CASSLGGPEGSYNEQFF. Full variable domain (rest looked up from reference TRBV28 and TRBJ2-1): DVKVTQSSRYLVKRTGEKVFLECVQDMDHENMFWYRQDPGLGLRLIYFSYDVKMKEKGDIPEGYSVSREKKERFSLILESASTNQTSMYLCASSLGGPEGSYNEQFFGPGTRLTVL.

Remarks on this clone: The same CDR3 can be traced to other DNA sequences in this sample. CDR3 sequence: CASSLEPGMNTEAFF. The CDR3 region has the DNA TGTGCCAGCAGCTTAGAACCAGGGATGAACACTGAAGCTTTCTTT. The V and J genes are TRBV7-6 and TRBJ1-1, with D perhaps TRBD1 (5 bases). The V end lost 1 base, the J end lost 0 bases, and 9 bases lay between the germline ends. The CDR3 is 15 residues long. CDR1 is SGHVS and CDR2 is FNYEAQ in the germline V gene.

This clone appeared a few times. The rearrangement joins TRBV7-9 to TRBJ1-2, with D unresolved. This CDR3 is built from 14 residues. The V end lost 1 base, the J end lost 5 bases, and 11 bases lay between the germline ends. CDR1 SEHNR and CDR2 FQNEAQ come from the germline V gene (reference sequence). Here the CDR3 reads CASSLGGLRYGYTF. CDR3 coding DNA: TGTGCCAGCAGCTTAGGTGGGCTACGGTATGGCTACACCTTC.

The chain combines TRBV4-3 with TRBJ2-1, with 7 bases fitting TRBD2. V shed 4 bases and J 1 base; nucleotides not matched to a gene: 25. The CDR3 has 22 residues. CDR1 and CDR2 (germline): LGHNA, YSLEER. The CDR3 nucleotides read TGCGCCAGCAGCCTCGGACTAGGCACAACGTTAGAGGGGAGGAAGTCCTACAATGAGCAGTTCTTC. This translates into CASSLGLGTTLEGRKSYNEQFF.

The chain couples TRBV7-2 to TRBJ1-2; 7 bases are shared with TRBD1. This CDR3 comprises 15 residues. With V trimmed by 4 bases and J by 0 bases, 5 bases remained unmatched. Per the germline V gene, CDR1 is SGHTA and CDR2 is FQGNSA. DNA of the CDR3: TGTGCCAGCAGCTCAAGACAGGGATCTAACTATGGCTACACCTTC. It encodes CASSSRQGSNYGYTF. The entire variable domain, with the rest obtained from reference TRBV7-2 and TRBJ1-2, is as follows: GAGVSQSPSNKVTEKGKDVELRCDPISGHTALYWYRQSLGQGLEFLIYFQGNSAPDKSGLPSDRFSAERTGGSVSTLTIQRTQQEDSAVYLCASSSRQGSNYGYTFGSGTRLTVV.

A remark on this clone: The sample contains more than one DNA sequence encoding this CDR3. This rearrangement joins TRBV27 to TRBJ1-5; 7 bases are shared with TRBD1. Germline V gene lookup returns CDR1 MNHEY and CDR2 SMNVEV (reference sequence). Unmatched junction bases numbered 1, after V lost 3 bases and J lost 5 bases. The CDR3 sequence is 13 residues long. CDR3 loop: CASSLTGYQPQHF. CDR3 DNA sequence: TGTGCCAGCAGTTTGACAGGGTATCAGCCCCAGCATTTT.

A few counts support this clone. Other nucleotide sequences from this sample produce the same CDR3. The V and J genes are TRBV9 and TRBJ2-7, with 7 positions matching TRBD1. Trimming cost V 2 bases and J 2 bases; bases outside gene matches: 1. The CDR3 consists of 13 residues. CDR1 SGDLS and CDR2 YYNGEE come from the germline V gene. The CDR3 DNA follows: TGTGCCAGCAGCGTTACAGGGGCCTACGAGCAGTACTTC. Translating it yields CASSVTGAYEQYF.

V is TRBV9 and J is TRBJ2-7, with D perhaps matching TRBD2 (6 bases). CDR1 is SGDLS and CDR2 is YYNGEE in the germline V gene. V was shortened by 0 bases and J by 6 bases, with 13 bases between the two germline ends. The CDR3 sequence is 14 residues long. Here the CDR3 reads CASSVGRGGFEQYF. The CDR3 coding sequence is TGTGCCAGCAGCGTAGGCCGGGGAGGATTCGAGCAGTACTTC.

The chain employs TRBV9 and TRBJ1-1, with 11 bases aligning to TRBD1. Losses at the gene ends were 7 bases for V and 4 bases for J; bases not matched to a gene: 9. The CDR3 spans 15 residues. CDR1 and CDR2 (germline): SGDLS, YYNGEE. The CDR3 coding sequence is TGTGCCAGCTCCCCTGGGGGGACAGGGGGCACTGAAGCTTTCTTT. Amino acid sequence: CASSPGGTGGTEAFF.

This clone was seen a handful of times. This same CDR3 is encoded by further DNA sequences in the sample. This chain joins TRBV6-6 and TRBJ1-1; D remains unclear. This CDR3 region has 12 residues. Trimming stripped 6 bases from V and 5 bases from J, with 10 bases between. Germline-derived CDR1 and CDR2 are MNHNY and SVGAGI (reference sequence). DNA for the CDR3: TGTGCCAGCAGCCCCGGCCGTACTGAAGCTTTCTTT. Protein: CASSPGRTEAFF.

The chain employs TRBV10-2 and TRBJ1-5; D unclear. The germline CDR1 and CDR2 sequences are WSHSY and SAAADI. This CDR3 contains 12 residues. V was clipped by 8 bases and J by 2 bases, with 7 bases between them. The CDR3 reads CASRQGNQPQHF. The DNA for the CDR3 is TGCGCCAGCCGGCAGGGCAATCAGCCCCAGCATTTT.

The V gene is TRBV2, the J gene TRBJ1-2; D unresolved. The germline V gene has CDR1 SNHLY and CDR2 FYNNEI. This CDR3 spans 14 amino acids. Trimming stripped 3 bases from V and 8 bases from J, with 16 bases between. DNA for the CDR3: TGTGCCAGCAGTGAGTCGGTGCGTAGTAGCGGCTACACCTTC. It translates to CASSESVRSSGYTF.

The chain uses TRBV28 and TRBJ1-5; 9 bases are shared with TRBD1. The junction had 3 bases not matched to a gene; V was cut back by 4 bases and J by 5 bases. The CDR3 length is 14 residues. Germline values: CDR1 MDHEN, CDR2 SYDVKM. The CDR3 nucleotides read TGTGCCAGCAGTTCATACAGGGGGCATCAGCCCCAGCATTTT. Translating gives CASSSYRGHQPQHF.

The chain uses TRBV7-8 and TRBJ2-1; D is possibly TRBD1 (6 bases). From germline, CDR1 is SGHVS and CDR2 FQNEAQ. Trimming took off 5 bases at V and 8 bases at J, with 10 bases between the two ends. The CDR3 is made up of 12 amino acids. CDR3 nucleotides: TGTGCCAGCAGCCGTAGGGGGTATGAGCAGTTCTTC. This codes for CASSRRGYEQFF.

The chain uses TRBV27 and TRBJ2-7; TRBD2 might be the D (6 bases). Germline V gives CDR1 MNHEY, CDR2 SMNVEV (reference sequence). This CDR3 is 11 amino acids long. V gave up 4 bases and J gave up 10 bases, with 11 bases separating them. The CDR3 sequence: CASSYAGLQYF. As DNA, the CDR3 is TGTGCCAGCAGTTATGCGGGGCTACAGTACTTC.

The genes are TRBV7-9 and TRBJ1-1, with 10 positions matching TRBD1. Trimming cost V 2 bases and J 10 bases; bases outside gene matches: 1. Germline V gives CDR1 SEHNR, CDR2 FQNEAQ (reference sequence). The CDR3 extends over 12 amino acids. The CDR3 DNA reads as TGTGCCAGCAGCTTATGGACAGGGGGAGCTTTCTTT. Translating gives CASSLWTGGAFF.

The chain combines TRBV7-9 with TRBJ2-5; TRBD1 might be the D (5 bases). The DNA matches TRBJ2-7 better at its end, which makes the J call doubtful. From germline, CDR1 is SEHNR and CDR2 FQNEAQ (reference sequence). The CDR3 has 16 residues. CDR3: CASSLGGRVRTYEQYF. The CDR3 bases are TGTGCCAGCAGCCTAGGTGGCAGGGTGAGGACCTACGAGCAGTACTTC.

The chain combines TRBV7-2 with TRBJ1-5; 7 bases match TRBD1. V shed 1 base and J 7 bases; nucleotides not matched to a gene: 7. The CDR3 has 15 amino acids. The germline V gene has CDR1 SGHTA and CDR2 FQGNSA. The CDR3 DNA is TGTGCCAGCAGCTTAGTTTCAGGGGGTGTGCAGCCCCAGCATTTT. Protein: CASSLVSGGVQPQHF. The full variable domain, its missing parts supplied by reference TRBV7-2 and TRBJ1-5, is GAGVSQSPSNKVTEKGKDVELRCDPISGHTALYWYRQSLGQGLEFLIYFQGNSAPDKSGLPSDRFSAERTGGSVSTLTIQRTQQEDSAVYLCASSLVSGGVQPQHFGDGTRLSIL.

The chain links TRBV19 to TRBJ2-7; D is perhaps TRBD1 or TRBD2 (5 bases each). The ends were cut back, 3 bases at V and 6 bases at J, with 15 bases in the middle. The CDR3 totals 14 residues. Germline V lookup: CDR1 LNHDA, CDR2 SQIVND (reference sequence). CDR3 in DNA: TGTGCCAGTAGTATGGGGCTCTACGGGACCGAGCAGTACTTC. It encodes CASSMGLYGTEQYF.

About this clone itself: The sample has other DNA sequences that encode this CDR3 too. The chain links TRBV19 to TRBJ2-7; the match to TRBD2 covers 9 bases. With 3 bases clipped from V and 2 bases from J, the junction kept 11 bases outside the gene matches. Looked up from germline, CDR1 is LNHDA and CDR2 is SQIVND (reference sequence). The CDR3 has 17 amino acids. The CDR3 is CASSIVASGILTYEQYF. The DNA for the CDR3 is TGTGCCAGTAGTATCGTGGCTAGCGGGATACTTACCTACGAGCAGTACTTC. The full variable domain, with the rest looked up from reference TRBV19 and TRBJ2-7, is DGGITQSPKYLFRKEGQNVTLSCEQNLNHDAMYWYRQDPGQGLRLIYYSQIVNDFQKGDIAEGYSVSREKKESFPLTVTSAQKNPTAFYLCASSIVASGILTYEQYFGPGTRLTVT.

This sequence joins TRBV28 and TRBJ2-7; 7 bases line up with TRBD1. The CDR3 is 14 amino acids. Germline V gives CDR1 MDHEN, CDR2 SYDVKM. V was clipped by 6 bases and J by 2 bases; unmatched bases: 7. The CDR3 sequence: CASRVLGGPYEQYF. The CDR3 DNA follows: TGTGCCAGCAGAGTACTAGGGGGCCCCTACGAGCAGTACTTC.

This rearrangement joins TRBV7-9 to TRBJ1-2; TRBD1 matches 9 bases. This CDR3 is 17 amino acids long. CDR1 and CDR2 (germline): SEHNR, FQNEAQ (reference sequence). The V segment lost 2 bases and the J segment 5 bases; nucleotides outside the gene matches: 12. CDR3 sequence: CASSLLNPGQGIYGYTF. The CDR3 DNA sequence: TGTGCCAGCAGCTTACTTAATCCGGGACAGGGAATTTATGGCTACACCTTC.